This TCR beta chain was profiled in a study of T cell responses to AZD1222 COVID-19 vaccine. Study at large: Analyses pooled second doses at about 4 or about 12 weeks.

Study-wide points: Spike was spanned by vaccine-associated CD4 TCRs, which were dominant at 160-218 and 743-854. Reportedly, close to half of spike-specific TCRs are directed against unmutated variant regions.

Details on this clone: The antigen is not known.

The CDR3 totals 15 residues. The trim removed 5 bases at V and 3 bases at J, leaving 10 bases unmatched. Germline values: CDR1 MNHEY, CDR2 SMNVEV (reference sequence). Libraries were prepared by immunoSEQ multiplex PCR; TCRdb keeps only in-frame clonotypes and omits some of them. The repertoire holds around 170,000 clones, with approximately 91% as singletons. The clonotype comes from an adult in good health. Source: peripheral blood, taken on day 0 of AZD1222 vaccination. The J gene is TRBJ2-7, the V gene TRBV27; 7 bases fit TRBD2. CDR3 coding DNA: TGTGCCAGCAGTCCCCAACGCGGGAGTCGCTACGAGCAGTACTTC. Protein sequence: CASSPQRGSRYEQYF.